The 10 T cell receptor beta chains presented below share a single source sample, sequenced in a study of preoperative IRX-2 immunotherapy in early breast cancer. Regarding treatment: preoperative locoregional IRX-2 cytokine immunotherapy. Sequenced by immunoSEQ multiplex PCR; TCRdb stores in-frame clones only, minus some. The sample has about 98,000 clones, more than 80% seen once. The sequencing here drew on tumor tissue, taken after IRX-2 immunotherapy. These receptors were obtained from a human donor with breast cancer.

The CDR3 is CASSPPRDGNYGYTF. CDR3 nucleotide sequence: TGTGCCAGCAGCCCGCCCCGAGACGGGAACTATGGCTACACCTTC. V usage is TRBV28 and J usage is TRBJ1-2, with D hard to call. V dropped 6 bases and J dropped 2 bases, with 16 bases sitting between them. The CDR3 has 15 residues. Germline values: CDR1 MDHEN, CDR2 SYDVKM.

This chain links TRBV19 with TRBJ2-7, with D hard to call. The CDR3 loop spans 17 amino acids. V was cut by 2 bases and J by 4 bases, with 21 bases left in between. Germline-derived CDR1 and CDR2 are LNHDA and SQIVND (reference sequence). The CDR3 DNA follows: TGTGCCAGTAGTATAAGAGGATCGATCGGGTCCCGGTACGAGCAGTACTTC. As protein: CASSIRGSIGSRYEQYF. Combining the CDR3 with reference TRBV19 and TRBJ2-7 gives the whole variable domain DGGITQSPKYLFRKEGQNVTLSCEQNLNHDAMYWYRQDPGQGLRLIYYSQIVNDFQKGDIAEGYSVSREKKESFPLTVTSAQKNPTAFYLCASSIRGSIGSRYEQYFGPGTRLTVT.

CDR3 sequence reads: CNPTGTGTDTQYF. The CDR3 coding sequence is TGTAACCCAACGGGGACAGGCACAGATACGCAGTATTTT. This sequence joins TRBV19 and TRBJ2-3, with TRBD1 matching 7 bases. The germline V gene encodes CDR1 LNHDA and CDR2 SQIVND (reference sequence). The CDR3 has 13 residues.

This clone was picked up a small number of times. This CDR3 is also generated by other DNA sequences in the sample. The chain recombines TRBV5-1 with TRBJ1-3; D call uncertain. The V end lost 0 bases, the J end lost 0 bases, and 4 bases lay between the germline ends. The length of the CDR3 is 14 residues. Germline V CDR1 and CDR2: SGHRS, YFSETQ. This chain's CDR3 is CASSLASSGNTIYF. The CDR3 DNA sequence: TGCGCCAGCAGCTTGGCGAGCTCTGGAAACACCATATATTTT.

The chain links TRBV30 to TRBJ2-6, with 10 nucleotides matching TRBD1. Germline lookup yields CDR1 GTSNPN and CDR2 SVGIG (reference sequence). The J segment lost 3 bases and the V segment lost 4 bases, leaving 6 bases of the junction unmatched. The CDR3 length is 16 residues. CDR3 in amino acids: CAWMRDRGLGANVLTF. For the CDR3, the DNA is TGTGCCTGGATGAGGGACAGGGGCCTTGGGGCCAACGTCCTGACTTTC.

V usage is TRBV28 and J usage is TRBJ1-1; D is perhaps TRBD1 (5 bases). The CDR3 length is 14 residues. The ends were cut back, 5 bases at V and 1 base at J, with 11 bases in the middle. Germline lookup yields CDR1 MDHEN and CDR2 SYDVKM. In DNA form, the CDR3 reads TGTGCCAGCAGTCAACCGGGACGGAACACTGAAGCTTTCTTT. It specifies CASSQPGRNTEAFF.

V usage is TRBV10-1 and J usage is TRBJ2-2; unclear D gene. The V end lost 7 bases, the J end lost 0 bases, and 18 bases lay between the germline ends. CDR1 and CDR2 from the germline V gene are WNHNN and SYGVQD (reference sequence). The CDR3 totals 17 residues. The CDR3: CASTTEWGLPNTGELFF. CDR3 nucleotide sequence: TGCGCCAGCACCACCGAGTGGGGTTTACCGAACACCGGGGAGCTGTTTTTT.

This clone was seen a handful of times. The CDR3 is CASSLALGGNTGELFF. CDR3 sequence (DNA): TGTGCCAGCAGCTTGGCGTTGGGGGGGAACACCGGGGAGCTGTTTTTT. The chain couples TRBV11-3 to TRBJ2-2; D perhaps matches TRBD2 (6 bases). Germline loops: CDR1 SGHNT, CDR2 YENEEA. The CDR3 extends over 16 amino acids. V was cut by 3 bases and J by 1 base, with 12 bases left in between.

The chain employs TRBV6-8 and TRBJ1-5; D might be TRBD1 (5 bases). V lost 7 bases and J lost 4, with 14 bases in between. Germline V lookup: CDR1 MNHGY, CDR2 SAAAGT. The length of the CDR3 is 14 residues. DNA of the CDR3: TGTGCCAGCACGACGTTTAAGGGGAATCAGCCCCAGCATTTT. Residues: CASTTFKGNQPQHF.

This clone was recorded once. This chain links TRBV5-1 with TRBJ1-2; no definite D call. This CDR3 contains 16 residues. V lost 1 base, J lost 0 bases, and 13 bases lay in between. Germline V gene sequence: CDR1 SGHRS, CDR2 YFSETQ. In DNA, the CDR3 is TGCGCCAGCAGCTTGCAGGTCAGGCCAACTAACTATGGCTACACCTTC. Encoded protein: CASSLQVRPTNYGYTF.